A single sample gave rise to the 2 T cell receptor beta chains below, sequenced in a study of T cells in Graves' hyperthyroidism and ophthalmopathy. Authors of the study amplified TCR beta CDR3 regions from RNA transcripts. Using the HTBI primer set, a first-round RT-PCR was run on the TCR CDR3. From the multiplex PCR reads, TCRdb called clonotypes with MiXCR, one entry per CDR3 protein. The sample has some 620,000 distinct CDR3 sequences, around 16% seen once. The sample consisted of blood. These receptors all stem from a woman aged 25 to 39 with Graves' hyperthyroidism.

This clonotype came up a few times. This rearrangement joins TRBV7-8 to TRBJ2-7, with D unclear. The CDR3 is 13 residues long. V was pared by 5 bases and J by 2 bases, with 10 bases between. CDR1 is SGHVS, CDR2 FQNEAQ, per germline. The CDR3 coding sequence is TGTGCCAGCAGCCTCTACATGACCTACGAGCAGTACTTC. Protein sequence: CASSLYMTYEQYF.

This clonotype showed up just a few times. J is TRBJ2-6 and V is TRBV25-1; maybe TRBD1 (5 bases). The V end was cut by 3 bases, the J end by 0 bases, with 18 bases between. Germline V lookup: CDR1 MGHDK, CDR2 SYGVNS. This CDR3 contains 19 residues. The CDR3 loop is CASSEGWGGQSSGANVLTF. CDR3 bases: TGTGCCAGCAGTGAGGGGTGGGGCGGCCAGAGCTCTGGGGCCAACGTCCTGACTTTC. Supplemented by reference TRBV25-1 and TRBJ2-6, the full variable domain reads EADIYQTPRYLVIGTGKKITLECSQTMGHDKMYWYQQDPGMELHLIHYSYGVNSTEKGDLSSESTVSRIRTEHFPLTLESARPSHTSQYLCASSEGWGGQSSGANVLTFGAGSRLTVL.